The entry below describes one TCR beta chain. The entry originates in a study of monozygotic twins with inflammatory bowel disease. The UMIs carried a 6-nucleotide sample barcode, and they were added by template switching. TCRdb reworked the 5' RACE reads into one entry per CDR3 protein, no DNA. The sample has about 210,000 distinct CDR3 sequences. Researchers isolated total RNA from whole blood without sorting T cells. This sequence originates from a human donor with ulcerative colitis or Crohn's disease, or a healthy co-twin of an affected twin (not recorded which). Sequenced material: blood.

CDR3 sequence reads: CAIRKEVNTEAFF. This rearrangement joins TRBV10-3 to TRBJ1-1. CDR3 length equals 13 residues. The V gene's germline CDR1 is ENHRY and CDR2 SYGVKD.